A single sample gave rise to the 5 T cell receptor beta chains below, sequenced in a study of regulatory T cells in long-lasting Graves disease. Time point denoted: newly diagnosed GD, antithyroid drugs for less than 3 months. PBMC-extracted RNA yielded the TCR library. The authors built TCR beta libraries using iRepertoire HTBI primers and Arm-PCR of CDR3 regions. MiXCR, run by TCRdb on the multiplex PCR reads, gives a single entry per CDR3 protein. The data hold around 500,000 distinct CDR3 sequences, with approximately 12% observed a single time. The same sample was also used in a study of T cells in Graves' hyperthyroidism and ophthalmopathy.

The sample was peripheral blood mononuclear cells (PBMCs), taken at new diagnosis, from a patient treated with antithyroid drugs. The receptor set was obtained from a woman aged 25 to 45 with Graves disease.

The table lists this clonotype with many counts. The genes are TRBV6-1 and TRBJ1-6; TRBD1 matches at 7 bases. Germline CDR1 reads MNHNS; CDR2 reads SASEGT. CDR3 length: 16 residues. J lost 6 bases, V lost 6 bases, and 11 bases had no gene match. CDR3 DNA: TGTGCCAGCAGAGAATATACAGGGGTCGTTAATTCACCCCTCCACTTT. It translates to CASREYTGVVNSPLHF.

At least ten counts were recorded for this clonotype. The chain combines TRBV13 with TRBJ1-1; 10 nucleotides line up with TRBD1. The V and J ends lost 6 bases and 3 bases, in that order; junction bases with no gene match: 4. There are 14 residues in the CDR3. In germline, CDR1 is PRHDT, CDR2 FYEKMQ (reference sequence). In DNA form, the CDR3 reads TGTGCCAGCAGACGCGGGACAGGGGACACTGAAGCTTTCTTT. This gives the protein CASRRGTGDTEAFF.

The chain employs TRBV28 and TRBJ2-7; a possible D gene is TRBD1 (7 bases). The germline V gene encodes CDR1 MDHEN and CDR2 SYDVKM. This CDR3 region has 20 residues. V lost 4 bases to trimming and J lost 0 bases, with 28 bases between them. The CDR3 loop reads CASSSPGGSGRSSSSYEQYF. Here the CDR3 DNA reads TGTGCCAGCAGTTCCCCAGGGGGTAGCGGAAGAAGCTCGAGCTCCTACGAGCAGTACTTC. The variable domain in full, with the rest retrieved from reference TRBV28 and TRBJ2-7, is DVKVTQSSRYLVKRTGEKVFLECVQDMDHENMFWYRQDPGLGLRLIYFSYDVKMKEKGDIPEGYSVSREKKERFSLILESASTNQTSMYLCASSSPGGSGRSSSSYEQYFGPGTRLTVT.

The chain has TRBV6-4 and TRBJ1-6, with D possibly matching TRBD1 (6 bases). Trimming took off 4 bases at V and 7 bases at J, with 11 bases between the two ends. This CDR3 region has 14 residues. Germline CDR1 MRHNA, CDR2 SNTAGT. The CDR3 protein is CASSAGGQNSPLHF. The DNA of the CDR3 is TGTGCCAGCAGTGCCGGGGGGCAAAATTCACCCCTCCACTTT.

The sample holds many counts of this clonotype. The V gene is TRBV7-8, the J gene TRBJ2-3; no firm D call. Trimming shortened V by 2 bases and J by 4 bases, and 7 bases separated the two germline ends. This CDR3 is 13 amino acids long. The germline CDR1 and CDR2 sequences are SGHVS and FQNEAQ. CDR3 protein: CASSLSTPDTQYF. The DNA of the CDR3 is TGTGCCAGCAGCTTAAGCACCCCAGATACGCAGTATTTT.